Listed here is a single T cell receptor beta chain. The data were taken from a study of blood T cell repertoires in COVID-19. Study-level background: Researchers got acute and convalescent COVID-19 samples from the United States, Italy and Spain. PBMCs, B-cell-depleted T cells, or T cells were the source of the cDNA or gDNA that made up the material.

CDR3 length: 15 residues. Germline assignment: CDR1 SNHLY and CDR2 FYNNEI. V shed 4 bases and J 4 bases; nucleotides not matched to a gene: 6. Method: immunoSEQ multiplex PCR; TCRdb's copy keeps in-frame clones and lacks some. The table shows some 140,000 clones, with around 80% occurring only once. The chain recombines TRBV2 with TRBJ2-2; 7 nucleotides match TRBD2. This TCR was sampled from a man older than 75 with acute or convalescent COVID-19. Sample: peripheral blood. CDR3 loop: CASSGEGLGTGELFF. As DNA, the CDR3 is TGTGCCAGCAGTGGGGAGGGACTGGGCACCGGGGAGCTGTTTTTT.